These T cell receptor beta chains were read from a single sample in a study of shared clonotypes between healthy human individuals. Sequencing used immunoSEQ multiplex PCR; TCRdb keeps in-frame clones, though not all of them. The sample consists of about 580,000 clones, roughly 98% of them appearing once. The sample consisted of naive CD8+ T cells sorted from blood. Receptors were obtained from a man under 40 in good health. The CDR3 runs from the conserved cysteine through the conserved F or W. Each record gives: V gene, clone size, J gene, D gene, CDR3 length, CDR3 protein, CDR3 DNA. The D gene is left open where the match is weak. A clone size is listed for some rows: how often the clone was seen (once, few, many), or a class if it is expanded.

V gene: TRBV28; clone size: .; J gene: TRBJ2-3; D gene: TRBD2; CDR3 length: 15; CDR3 protein: CASSSTSGRSDTQYF; CDR3 DNA: TGTGCCAGCAGTTCGACTAGCGGGAGGTCAGATACGCAGTATTTT
V gene: TRBV30; clone size: .; J gene: TRBJ2-7; D gene: .; CDR3 length: 14; CDR3 protein: CAWKDSGAFYEQYF; CDR3 DNA: TGTGCCTGGAAAGATAGCGGTGCCTTCTACGAGCAGTACTTC
V gene: TRBV6-6; clone size: .; J gene: TRBJ2-1; D gene: .; CDR3 length: 13; CDR3 protein: CASSSQERSKQFF; CDR3 DNA: TGTGCCAGCAGTTCCCAGGAGCGTTCGAAGCAGTTCTTC
V gene: TRBV7-9; clone size: .; J gene: TRBJ1-2; D gene: TRBD1; CDR3 length: 15; CDR3 protein: CASSKSGQPQSGYTF; CDR3 DNA: TGTGCCAGCAGCAAATCGGGACAGCCACAATCAGGCTACACCTTC
V gene: TRBV29-1; clone size: .; J gene: TRBJ2-5; D gene: TRBD2; CDR3 length: 18; CDR3 protein: CSAVHQTSGGLWDVTQYF; CDR3 DNA: TGCAGCGCCGTACACCAGACTAGCGGGGGGTTATGGGATGTGACCCAGTACTTC
V gene: TRBV11-3; clone size: .; J gene: TRBJ2-1; D gene: TRBD2; CDR3 length: 16; CDR3 protein: CASSPREGLTYNEQFF; CDR3 DNA: TGTGCCAGCAGCCCCCGGGAGGGCCTTACCTACAATGAGCAGTTCTTC
V gene: TRBV25-1; clone size: .; J gene: TRBJ2-5; D gene: TRBD2; CDR3 length: 16; CDR3 protein: CASRQTSAKIRETQYF; CDR3 DNA: TGTGCCAGCAGACAGACTAGCGCTAAGATTCGGGAGACCCAGTACTTC
V gene: TRBV18; clone size: .; J gene: TRBJ2-7; D gene: TRBD1; CDR3 length: 16; CDR3 protein: CASSDDPWDSPYEQYF; CDR3 DNA: TGTGCCAGCTCGGACGACCCTTGGGACAGCCCTTACGAGCAGTACTTC
V gene: TRBV7-8; clone size: once; J gene: TRBJ1-4; D gene: TRBD1; CDR3 length: 15; CDR3 protein: CASSRGTGGLEKLFF; CDR3 DNA: TGTGCCAGCAGCAGAGGGACAGGGGGCTTAGAAAAACTGTTTTTT
V gene: TRBV30; clone size: .; J gene: TRBJ2-5; D gene: .; CDR3 length: 13; CDR3 protein: CAWGGTYQETQYF; CDR3 DNA: TGTGCCTGGGGGGGGACATATCAAGAGACCCAGTACTTC
V gene: TRBV27; clone size: .; J gene: TRBJ2-7; D gene: TRBD2; CDR3 length: 13; CDR3 protein: CASTSAGAYEQYF; CDR3 DNA: TGTGCCAGCACCTCAGCGGGAGCCTACGAGCAGTACTTC
V gene: TRBV7-9; clone size: .; J gene: TRBJ2-2; D gene: .; CDR3 length: 15; CDR3 protein: CASSLPQALTGELFF; CDR3 DNA: TGTGCCAGCAGCTTACCACAGGCCCTCACCGGGGAGCTGTTTTTT
V gene: TRBV7-9; clone size: .; J gene: TRBJ1-5; D gene: .; CDR3 length: 14; CDR3 protein: CASSFSEVNQPQHF; CDR3 DNA: TGTGCCAGCAGCTTTTCCGAAGTCAATCAGCCCCAGCATTTT
V gene: TRBV7-9; clone size: .; J gene: TRBJ2-7; D gene: .; CDR3 length: 12; CDR3 protein: CASSFDSYEQYF; CDR3 DNA: TGTGCCAGCAGCTTTGACTCCTACGAGCAGTACTTC
V gene: TRBV5-1; clone size: .; J gene: TRBJ2-3; D gene: TRBD2; CDR3 length: 15; CDR3 protein: CASSALAGITDTQYF; CDR3 DNA: TGCGCCAGCAGCGCACTAGCGGGCATCACAGATACGCAGTATTTT
V gene: TRBV7-9; clone size: .; J gene: TRBJ2-5; D gene: TRBD1; CDR3 length: 14; CDR3 protein: CASSPPPTGGTQYF; CDR3 DNA: TGTGCCAGCAGCCCACCCCCGACAGGGGGAACCCAGTACTTC
V gene: TRBV7-6; clone size: .; J gene: TRBJ2-1; D gene: .; CDR3 length: 15; CDR3 protein: CASSPISGAYNEQFF; CDR3 DNA: TGTGCCAGCAGCCCCATTAGCGGAGCCTACAATGAGCAGTTCTTC
V gene: TRBV5-5; clone size: .; J gene: TRBJ2-1; D gene: .; CDR3 length: 12; CDR3 protein: CASSPTPNEQFF; CDR3 DNA: TGTGCCAGCAGCCCAACCCCCAATGAGCAGTTCTTC
V gene: TRBV27; clone size: .; J gene: TRBJ2-7; D gene: .; CDR3 length: 13; CDR3 protein: CASSLFSSYEQYF; CDR3 DNA: TGTGCCAGCAGTTTATTTAGCTCCTACGAGCAGTACTTC
V gene: TRBV11-2; clone size: .; J gene: TRBJ1-1; D gene: .; CDR3 length: 13; CDR3 protein: CASTLERGREAFF; CDR3 DNA: TGTGCCAGCACCCTGGAGCGGGGGCGGGAAGCTTTCTTT
V gene: TRBV9; clone size: .; J gene: TRBJ2-7; D gene: TRBD2; CDR3 length: 15; CDR3 protein: CASSVGREATYEQYF; CDR3 DNA: TGTGCCAGCAGCGTAGGGCGGGAGGCCACCTACGAGCAGTACTTC
V gene: TRBV7-9; clone size: .; J gene: TRBJ2-2; D gene: .; CDR3 length: 14; CDR3 protein: CASSSLIDTGELFF; CDR3 DNA: TGTGCCAGCAGCTCTCTTATCGACACCGGGGAGCTGTTTTTT
V gene: TRBV11-3; clone size: .; J gene: TRBJ2-2; D gene: TRBD2; CDR3 length: 18; CDR3 protein: CASSSGTSGSSNTGELFF; CDR3 DNA: TGTGCCAGCAGCTCGGGGACTAGCGGATCGAGTAACACCGGGGAGCTGTTTTTT
V gene: TRBV19; clone size: once; J gene: TRBJ2-3; D gene: .; CDR3 length: 16; CDR3 protein: CASSPRAGIRADTQYF; CDR3 DNA: TGTGCCAGTAGTCCCAGGGCGGGAATTCGGGCAGATACGCAGTATTTT
V gene: TRBV14; clone size: .; J gene: TRBJ2-1; D gene: TRBD2; CDR3 length: 19; CDR3 protein: CASSTPSGRLTSSYNEQFF; CDR3 DNA: TGTGCCAGCAGCACCCCTAGCGGGAGGCTCACGAGCTCCTACAATGAGCAGTTCTTC
V gene: TRBV4-1; clone size: .; J gene: TRBJ2-3; D gene: .; CDR3 length: 14; CDR3 protein: CASSQGLMMDTQYF; CDR3 DNA: TGCGCCAGCAGCCAAGGACTAATGATGGATACGCAGTATTTT
V gene: TRBV27; clone size: .; J gene: TRBJ2-1; D gene: .; CDR3 length: 12; CDR3 protein: CASSLLGDEQFF; CDR3 DNA: TGTGCCAGCAGTTTACTCGGCGATGAGCAGTTCTTC
V gene: TRBV7-6; clone size: .; J gene: TRBJ2-7; D gene: .; CDR3 length: 16; CDR3 protein: CASSLEWDSSSYEQYF; CDR3 DNA: TGTGCCAGCAGCTTAGAGTGGGACTCCAGCTCCTACGAGCAGTACTTC
V gene: TRBV27; clone size: .; J gene: TRBJ2-1; D gene: .; CDR3 length: 16; CDR3 protein: CASSSPGTGGHNEQFF; CDR3 DNA: TGTGCCAGCAGCTCCCCCGGGACCGGAGGTCACAATGAGCAGTTCTTC
V gene: TRBV27; clone size: .; J gene: TRBJ2-7; D gene: .; CDR3 length: 12; CDR3 protein: CASRTGHHEQYF; CDR3 DNA: TGTGCCAGCAGGACAGGTCACCACGAGCAGTACTTC
V gene: TRBV5-1; clone size: .; J gene: TRBJ2-7; D gene: TRBD1; CDR3 length: 16; CDR3 protein: CASSAWTGGSSYEQYF; CDR3 DNA: TGCGCCAGCAGCGCCTGGACAGGGGGGAGCTCCTACGAGCAGTACTTC
V gene: TRBV5-5; clone size: .; J gene: TRBJ2-1; D gene: .; CDR3 length: 16; CDR3 protein: CASSLNTSRRRDEQFF; CDR3 DNA: TGTGCCAGCAGCTTGAATACTAGTAGGCGAAGGGATGAGCAGTTCTTC
V gene: TRBV14; clone size: .; J gene: TRBJ2-5; D gene: .; CDR3 length: 17; CDR3 protein: CASSPRVGQAEGETQYF; CDR3 DNA: TGTGCCAGCAGCCCCCGCGTGGGGCAGGCAGAGGGAGAGACCCAGTACTTC
V gene: TRBV4-1; clone size: .; J gene: TRBJ2-7; D gene: .; CDR3 length: 15; CDR3 protein: CASSQDNLRWAEQYF; CDR3 DNA: TGCGCCAGCAGCCAAGATAATCTTAGGTGGGCCGAGCAGTACTTC
V gene: TRBV5-1; clone size: .; J gene: TRBJ2-5; D gene: .; CDR3 length: 16; CDR3 protein: CASSLAVAAGEETQYF; CDR3 DNA: TGCGCCAGCAGCTTGGCTGTAGCCGCAGGGGAAGAGACCCAGTACTTC
V gene: TRBV6-1; clone size: once; J gene: TRBJ2-2; D gene: TRBD2; CDR3 length: 17; CDR3 protein: CASSEQGLAGGSGELFF; CDR3 DNA: TGTGCCAGCAGTGAACAAGGACTAGCGGGAGGGTCCGGGGAGCTGTTTTTT
V gene: TRBV9; clone size: .; J gene: TRBJ2-1; D gene: TRBD2; CDR3 length: 15; CDR3 protein: CASSGLAGEHNEQFF; CDR3 DNA: TGTGCCAGCAGCGGACTAGCGGGAGAACACAATGAGCAGTTCTTC
V gene: TRBV6-1; clone size: .; J gene: TRBJ2-1; D gene: TRBD2; CDR3 length: 14; CDR3 protein: CASEIAGGNNEQFF; CDR3 DNA: TGTGCCAGCGAGATAGCGGGAGGGAACAATGAGCAGTTCTTC
V gene: TRBV27; clone size: .; J gene: TRBJ2-7; D gene: .; CDR3 length: 12; CDR3 protein: CASGQTPYEQYF; CDR3 DNA: TGTGCCAGTGGACAGACCCCCTACGAGCAGTACTTC
V gene: TRBV28; clone size: .; J gene: TRBJ2-1; D gene: TRBD2; CDR3 length: 17; CDR3 protein: CASSPFMLAEKGDEQFF; CDR3 DNA: TGTGCCAGCAGTCCCTTTATGCTAGCGGAGAAGGGAGATGAGCAGTTCTTC
V gene: TRBV11-3; clone size: .; J gene: TRBJ2-7; D gene: .; CDR3 length: 13; CDR3 protein: CASSLGPSYEQYF; CDR3 DNA: TGTGCCAGCAGCTTGGGACCCTCCTACGAGCAGTACTTC
V gene: TRBV9; clone size: once; J gene: TRBJ2-2; D gene: TRBD2; CDR3 length: 19; CDR3 protein: CASSRPGLAGYANTGELFF; CDR3 DNA: TGTGCCAGCAGCAGACCGGGACTAGCGGGGTACGCGAACACCGGGGAGCTGTTTTTT
V gene: TRBV15; clone size: .; J gene: TRBJ2-7; D gene: .; CDR3 length: 14; CDR3 protein: CATSRERQGIEQYF; CDR3 DNA: TGTGCCACCAGCAGAGAACGTCAGGGAATCGAGCAGTACTTC
V gene: TRBV28; clone size: .; J gene: TRBJ1-2; D gene: TRBD1; CDR3 length: 14; CDR3 protein: CASSLQGARLGYTF; CDR3 DNA: TGTGCCAGCAGTTTACAGGGGGCGCGGTTAGGCTACACCTTC
V gene: TRBV12-2; clone size: .; J gene: TRBJ2-3; D gene: .; CDR3 length: 16; CDR3 protein: CASRLVVPQGADTQYF; CDR3 DNA: TGTGCAAGTCGCTTAGTCGTCCCCCAAGGAGCAGATACGCAGTATTTT
V gene: TRBV4-3; clone size: .; J gene: TRBJ2-7; D gene: TRBD2; CDR3 length: 17; CDR3 protein: CASSQDVTGSGAYEQYF; CDR3 DNA: TGCGCCAGCAGCCAAGATGTCACCGGAAGCGGGGCCTACGAGCAGTACTTC
V gene: TRBV13; clone size: .; J gene: TRBJ2-3; D gene: .; CDR3 length: 12; CDR3 protein: CASTVGTDTQYF; CDR3 DNA: TGTGCCAGCACGGTTGGGACAGATACGCAGTATTTT
V gene: TRBV7-9; clone size: .; J gene: TRBJ2-1; D gene: TRBD1; CDR3 length: 16; CDR3 protein: CASSSERGQARDEQFF; CDR3 DNA: TGTGCCAGCAGCTCCGAAAGGGGACAGGCCAGGGATGAGCAGTTCTTC
V gene: TRBV7-8; clone size: .; J gene: TRBJ2-7; D gene: TRBD2; CDR3 length: 15; CDR3 protein: CASSWGLAFTYEQYF; CDR3 DNA: TGTGCCAGCAGCTGGGGACTAGCGTTCACCTACGAGCAGTACTTC
V gene: TRBV2; clone size: .; J gene: TRBJ1-1; D gene: .; CDR3 length: 13; CDR3 protein: CASSEWENTEAFF; CDR3 DNA: TGTGCCAGTTCTGAGTGGGAGAACACTGAAGCTTTCTTT
V gene: TRBV7-9; clone size: .; J gene: TRBJ1-1; D gene: .; CDR3 length: 11; CDR3 protein: CASSQNTEAFF; CDR3 DNA: TGTGCCAGCAGCCAGAACACTGAAGCTTTCTTT